This T cell receptor beta chain was captured in a study of blood T cells in healthy people across ages. As regards this clonotype: Its antigen remains unknown.

Study-wide findings and caveats: CMV status of donors was unknown, possibly confounding expanded clonotype changes.

A sample-barcoded 5' primer and a J-beta primer mix were used in a second PCR of roughly 6 to 12 cycles. One entry per CDR3 protein, called by TCRdb with MiXCR from the 5' RACE reads. The sample holds roughly 800,000 distinct CDR3 sequences; 50% to 65% are singletons and the top ten take roughly two fifths. CDR1 and CDR2 (germline): MNHEY, SMNVEV (reference sequence). The CDR3 consists of 12 residues. V lost 6 bases to trimming and J lost 6 bases; unmatched junction nucleotides: 5. The chain couples TRBV27 to TRBJ2-7; 7 nucleotides agree with TRBD1. The sequence derives from a man aged 80 or over in good health. Sample: blood. The CDR3 nucleotides read TGTGCCAGCAGATACAGGGGTGGCGAGCAGTACTTC. Encoded protein: CASRYRGGEQYF.